This entry describes one TCR beta chain. Its target is not known. This specimen comes from a study of PD-1 blockade in classical Hodgkin lymphoma. On the study more broadly: Patients in the cohort were put on intravenous nivolumab, 3 mg/kg every 2 weeks.

V lost 3 bases and J lost 3; bases outside the gene matches: 10. Germline-derived CDR1 and CDR2 are SQVTM and ANQGSEA. This CDR3 spans 17 amino acids. Each patient experienced a relapse that followed autologous stem cell transplantation, and brentuximab vedotin exposure varied. This table comes from immunoSEQ multiplex PCR, and its TCRdb copy is limited to in-frame clones, with some not included. In the table there are some 63,000 clones, around nine tenths of which are singletons. Findings of the study overall: TCR diversity rose significantly by C4D1 in CD4+ but not CD8+ cells.

This TCR was sampled from a human donor with classical Hodgkin lymphoma. The sequencing here drew on peripheral blood mononuclear cells (PBMCs), taken at baseline. V usage is TRBV29-1 and J usage is TRBJ2-5, with TRBD2 matching 13 bases. The CDR3 reads CSVEDPGLAGPEETQYF. DNA of the CDR3: TGCAGCGTTGAGGATCCGGGACTAGCGGGACCAGAAGAGACCCAGTACTTC.